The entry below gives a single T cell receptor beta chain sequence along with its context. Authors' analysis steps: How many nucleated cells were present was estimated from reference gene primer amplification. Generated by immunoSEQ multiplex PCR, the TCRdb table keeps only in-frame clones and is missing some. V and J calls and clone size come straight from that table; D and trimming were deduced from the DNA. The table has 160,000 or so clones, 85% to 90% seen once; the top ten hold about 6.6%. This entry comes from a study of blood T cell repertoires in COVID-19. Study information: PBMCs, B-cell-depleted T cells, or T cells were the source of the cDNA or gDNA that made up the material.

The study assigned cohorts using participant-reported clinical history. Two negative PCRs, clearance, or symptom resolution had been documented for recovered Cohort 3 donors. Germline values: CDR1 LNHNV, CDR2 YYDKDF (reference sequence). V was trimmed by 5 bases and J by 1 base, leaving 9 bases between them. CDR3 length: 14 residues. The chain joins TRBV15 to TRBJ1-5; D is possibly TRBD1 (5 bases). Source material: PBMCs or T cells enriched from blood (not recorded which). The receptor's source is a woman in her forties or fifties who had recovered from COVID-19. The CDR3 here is CATSGRQSNQPQHF. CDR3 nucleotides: TGTGCCACCAGCGGACGACAGAGCAATCAGCCCCAGCATTTT.